This T cell receptor (beta chain) emerged from a study of blood T cell repertoires in COVID-19. Study at large: Sites in the United States, Italy and Spain provided acute and convalescent COVID-19 samples. T cells, B-cell-depleted T cells, or PBMCs supplied cDNA or gDNA.

In the authors' methods: How many nucleated cells were present was estimated from reference gene primer amplification. Generated by immunoSEQ multiplex PCR, the TCRdb table keeps only in-frame clones and is missing some. V and J calls and clone size are given by that table; D and trimming were obtained from the DNA. The data contain 150,000 to 200,000 clones, around 80% of them singletons. CDR3 size: 14 residues. Trimming took off 6 bases at V and 7 bases at J, with 19 bases between the two ends. CDR1 is ENHRY and CDR2 is SYGVKD in the germline V gene. The sequencing input was peripheral blood. The sequence derives from a woman aged 80 or over with acute or convalescent COVID-19. The J gene is TRBJ2-7, the V gene TRBV10-3, with a possible D match to TRBD1 (6 bases). CDR3 bases: TGTGCCATCAGGCAAGGACAGACCCAAGGGGAGCAGTACTTC. Protein: CAIRQGQTQGEQYF.